This TCR beta chain appears in the sequencing data of a study of T-cell reconstitution after alpha-beta-depleted transplantation in children. Study outcomes and limitations: T-cell counts and diversity at one year post-transplant came mainly from newly produced T cells. The origin of high day-60 TCRbeta diversity in some patients lay in surviving recipient T cells and thymic progenitors. Approximately two months post-transplant, alpha-beta T cells reportedly originated from several hundred expanded graft clones.

Germline V gene lookup returns CDR1 DFQATT and CDR2 SNEGSKA (reference sequence). The CDR3 has 15 amino acids. Trimming pared 1 base from V and 2 bases from J, leaving 14 bases between. As it was prepared, the TCRbeta library received unique molecular identifiers. TCRdb re-analysed the PCR reads in MiXCR, keeping a single row per CDR3 protein. The sample has approximately 630,000 distinct CDR3 sequences; less than 15% are singletons. This clonotype was seen ten or more times. Its matching antigen is unknown. This sequence joins TRBV20-1 and TRBJ1-1; possible D gene TRBD1, 5 bases. The sequences come from PBMCs, collected before TCRalphabeta/CD19-depleted stem cell transplant. This receptor was obtained from a girl aged 2 to 9 with congenital amegakaryocytic thrombocytopenia, due to receive a stem cell transplant. The CDR3 loop is CSARATTVTNTEAFF. As DNA, the CDR3 is TGCAGTGCTAGAGCCACGACAGTAACTAACACTGAAGCTTTCTTT.